These 30 T cell receptor beta chains share one sample of origin, sequenced in a study of CD8 T cells in Susac syndrome. Roughly 0.45 to 1 ug RNA was reverse transcribed with random hexamers. Each CDR3 protein is one row after TCRdb ran MiXCR on the immunoSEQ multiplex PCR reads. Among under 80,000 distinct CDR3 sequences listed, about 94% were seen once. Sequencing was done on a sample of CD8+ T cells from PBMCs. These receptor sequences come from a human donor with multiple sclerosis.

The chain has TRBV3-1 and TRBJ2-2, with D possibly matching TRBD1 (5 bases). V lost 4 bases to trimming and J lost 5 bases, with 8 bases between them. The CDR3 is 13 amino acids. Looked up from germline, CDR1 is LGHDT and CDR2 is YNNKEL (reference sequence). CDR3 DNA: TGTGCCAGCAGCCCCAGGGTGACCGGGGAGCTGTTTTTT. Amino acid sequence: CASSPRVTGELFF.

J is TRBJ2-2 and V is TRBV15; D might be TRBD2 (5 bases). Germline values: CDR1 LNHNV, CDR2 YYDKDF (reference sequence). V lost 7 bases, J lost 6 bases, and 18 bases lay in between. CDR3 length: 15 residues. The CDR3 DNA reads TGTGCCACCACCATTTCGAGGGTTGGTTCCGGGGAGCTGTTTTTT. Translating gives CATTISRVGSGELFF.

The chain employs TRBV7-2 and TRBJ2-6; D possibly corresponds to TRBD1 (5 bases). Germline CDR1 reads SGHTA; CDR2 reads FQGNSA. The CDR3 runs to 15 residues. Between the trimmed V and J ends, which lost 4 bases and 1 base, there was a span of 8 bases. The CDR3 sequence is CASSSGISGANVLTF. CDR3 DNA: TGTGCCAGCAGCTCAGGGATATCTGGGGCCAACGTCCTGACTTTC.

The chain uses TRBV7-9 and TRBJ1-1; D perhaps matches TRBD1 (6 bases). V was trimmed by 1 base and J by 1 base, leaving 19 bases between them. The CDR3 runs 18 residues. Germline lookup yields CDR1 SEHNR and CDR2 FQNEAQ (reference sequence). The CDR3 protein is CASSLGPNRGAGNTEAFF. The CDR3 DNA is TGTGCCAGCAGCTTAGGCCCCAATAGGGGGGCTGGGAACACTGAAGCTTTCTTT.

In DNA form, the CDR3 reads TGTGCCAGCAGTCCTTACGGGGCCGCTTACACTGAAGCTTTCTTT. Protein: CASSPYGAAYTEAFF. The chain carries TRBV6-2 or TRBV6-3 and TRBJ1-1; D might be TRBD1 (5 bases). The CDR3 sequence is 15 residues long. The V and J ends lost 5 bases and 3 bases respectively, with 16 bases between them. The germline CDR1 and CDR2 sequences are MNHEY and SVGEGT.

This rearrangement joins TRBV27 to TRBJ2-3, with 7 nucleotides matching TRBD2. Unmatched junction bases numbered 5, after V lost 2 bases and J lost 0 bases. The CDR3 length is 16 residues. Germline V gene sequence: CDR1 MNHEY, CDR2 SMNVEV (reference sequence). Written as DNA, the CDR3 is TGTGCCAGCAGTTTAATTCTAGCGGAAAGCACAGATACGCAGTATTTT. This encodes CASSLILAESTDTQYF.

The chain combines TRBV7-6 with TRBJ2-1; 9 bases agree with TRBD1. The CDR3 contains 15 residues. V was pared by 3 bases and J by 8 bases, with 8 bases of the junction left unmatched. Per the germline V gene, CDR1 is SGHVS and CDR2 is FNYEAQ. CDR3: CASSFRTGEFDEQFF. In nucleotides, the CDR3 is TGTGCCAGCAGCTTCCGGACAGGGGAATTCGATGAGCAGTTCTTC.

The V gene is TRBV28, the J gene TRBJ2-1, with 10 bases fitting TRBD2. Germline V CDR1 and CDR2: MDHEN, SYDVKM. This CDR3 is 15 amino acids long. V lost 6 bases, J lost 0 bases, and 2 bases stayed unmatched. CDR3 sequence reads: CASRGTSASYNEQFF. The CDR3 bases are TGTGCCAGCAGAGGGACTAGCGCCTCCTACAATGAGCAGTTCTTC. The whole variable domain, remainder taken from reference TRBV28 and TRBJ2-1, is DVKVTQSSRYLVKRTGEKVFLECVQDMDHENMFWYRQDPGLGLRLIYFSYDVKMKEKGDIPEGYSVSREKKERFSLILESASTNQTSMYLCASRGTSASYNEQFFGPGTRLTVL.

The V gene is TRBV29-1, the J gene TRBJ1-2, with TRBD1 matching 7 bases. V trimming: 6 bases; J trimming: 8 bases; junction bases outside the gene matches: 12. The CDR3 covers 13 residues. Germline-derived CDR1 and CDR2 are SQVTM and ANQGSEA. In DNA form, the CDR3 reads TGCAGCGTGAAGGGGGCGTCCCCTGGAGGCTACACCTTC. It codes for CSVKGASPGGYTF.

This clonotype was counted once. This chain connects TRBV29-1 to TRBJ1-1; the D gene is possibly TRBD1 (5 bases). The ends were cut back, 7 bases at V and 1 base at J, with 13 bases in the middle. The CDR3 loop spans 13 amino acids. Germline V lookup: CDR1 SQVTM, CDR2 ANQGSEA. The CDR3 loop reads CSATRRGNTEAFF. The CDR3 bases are TGCAGCGCGACTAGGAGGGGGAACACTGAAGCTTTCTTT.

This sequence joins TRBV6-2 or TRBV6-3 and TRBJ1-2, with 7 bases matching TRBD1. CDR3 length: 11 residues. V lost 10 bases and J lost 9; bases outside the gene matches: 8. The germline V gene encodes CDR1 MNHEY and CDR2 SVGEGT. The CDR3 loop is CAIRAGGSYTF. The CDR3 DNA is TGTGCCATACGGGCAGGGGGAAGCTACACCTTC.

V and J are TRBV20-1 and TRBJ1-2; tentatively, D is TRBD1 (6 bases). The germline V gene has CDR1 DFQATT and CDR2 SNEGSKA (reference sequence). The CDR3 consists of 11 residues. The chain's CDR3 is CRRGAGDGYTF. The CDR3 coding sequence is TGCAGGCGGGGGGCCGGAGATGGCTACACCTTC.

The chain links TRBV6-2 or TRBV6-3 to TRBJ1-1; 7 bases agree with TRBD1. The ends lost 5 bases at V and 3 bases at J; junction bases unmatched: 6. The length of the CDR3 is 14 residues. The germline V gene has CDR1 MNHEY and CDR2 SVGEGT. The CDR3 is CASSPNRGDTEAFF. CDR3 DNA sequence: TGTGCCAGCAGTCCCAACAGGGGAGACACTGAAGCTTTCTTT.

V gene TRBV7-6 combines with J gene TRBJ1-1; D possibly corresponds to TRBD1 (5 bases). The germline V gene encodes CDR1 SGHVS and CDR2 FNYEAQ. The CDR3 is made up of 17 amino acids. V lost 2 bases, J lost 3 bases, and 19 bases lay in between. CDR3 region: CASSLKMQEGGDTEAFF. CDR3 in DNA: TGTGCCAGCAGCTTAAAGATGCAGGAGGGAGGGGACACTGAAGCTTTCTTT. The whole variable domain, filled in from reference TRBV7-6 and TRBJ1-1, reads GAGVSQSPRYKVTKRGQDVALRCDPISGHVSLYWYRQALGQGPEFLTYFNYEAQQDKSGLPNDRFSAERPEGSISTLTIQRTEQRDSAMYRCASSLKMQEGGDTEAFFGQGTRLTVV.

The rearrangement uses TRBV12-3 or TRBV12-4 and TRBJ1-1; D is unclear. The CDR3 consists of 14 residues. V lost 2 bases and J 0 bases, leaving 7 bases between the germline ends. CDR3 nucleotides: TGTGCCAGCAGTTTACCCAGGATGAACACTGAAGCTTTCTTT. It encodes CASSLPRMNTEAFF.

The J gene is TRBJ2-3, the V gene TRBV9; 8 bases line up with TRBD2. Trimming took 3 bases from V and 4 from J; bases not matched to a gene: 7. This CDR3 region has 15 residues. Germline lookup yields CDR1 SGDLS and CDR2 YYNGEE. The CDR3 DNA is TGTGCCAGCAGCGCCGGGGGGGCCTCAGCAGATACGCAGTATTTT. Protein: CASSAGGASADTQYF.

This clonotype was seen only once. V gene TRBV12-3 or TRBV12-4 combines with J gene TRBJ1-5; D remains unclear. Trimming left V 3 bases short and J 3 bases short, with 9 bases between. This CDR3 is 14 amino acids long. Here the CDR3 DNA reads TGTGCCAGCAGTTTTACGGAGACCAATCAGCCCCAGCATTTT. Translated, it gives CASSFTETNQPQHF.

The J gene is TRBJ2-7, the V gene TRBV27, with D perhaps matching TRBD2 (6 bases). The CDR3 runs to 14 residues. The V gene's germline CDR1 is MNHEY and CDR2 SMNVEV (reference sequence). Deletions cut 4 bases from V and 2 bases from J, with 12 bases between. The CDR3 region has the DNA TGTGCCAGCAGTTACGTGACGGGGGCCTACGAGCAGTACTTC. Translation gives CASSYVTGAYEQYF.

The J gene is TRBJ2-3, the V gene TRBV3-1; perhaps TRBD2 as D (6 bases). The CDR3 runs 16 residues. Trimming took off 2 bases at V and 0 bases at J, with 12 bases between the two ends. CDR1 and CDR2 (germline): LGHDT, YNNKEL (reference sequence). The CDR3, as DNA: TGTGCCAGCAGCCAATTTTCCGGGAGCAGCACAGATACGCAGTATTTT. It specifies CASSQFSGSSTDTQYF.

This clonotype was seen once. The CDR3 reads CSAQHLGDARANVLTF. The CDR3 DNA reads as TGCAGTGCCCAACACCTAGGGGACGCACGTGCCAACGTCCTGACTTTC. The genes are TRBV20-1 and TRBJ2-6; perhaps D is TRBD1 or TRBD2 (5 bases each). Trimming cost V 6 bases and J 7 bases, with 22 bases left between them. Germline assignment: CDR1 DFQATT and CDR2 SNEGSKA (reference sequence). CDR3 length equals 16 residues.

V usage is TRBV9 and J usage is TRBJ1-6; TRBD1 is a possible D gene (5 bases). Germline CDR1 is SGDLS and CDR2 is YYNGEE. V shed 4 bases and J shed 6 bases, with 11 bases lying between them. The CDR3 covers 14 residues. The CDR3 loop reads CASSPRDANSPLHF. CDR3 nucleotide sequence: TGTGCCAGCAGCCCGAGGGACGCTAATTCACCCCTCCACTTT.

V and J are TRBV12-3 or TRBV12-4 and TRBJ1-1; 10 nucleotides align to TRBD1. This CDR3 is built from 16 residues. V shed 5 bases and J 4 bases; nucleotides not matched to a gene: 10. CDR3 residues: CASSPPGQGFGTEAFF. CDR3 in DNA: TGTGCCAGCAGTCCCCCGGGACAGGGGTTCGGCACTGAAGCTTTCTTT.

V gene TRBV13 combines with J gene TRBJ2-7, with 8 bases aligning to TRBD1. The CDR3 consists of 15 residues. Unmatched junction bases numbered 10, after V lost 6 bases and J lost 3 bases. Germline V lookup: CDR1 PRHDT, CDR2 FYEKMQ (reference sequence). CDR3 sequence (DNA): TGTGCCAGCAGACACAGGGGGGCGAAAAACTACGAGCAGTACTTC. This translates into CASRHRGAKNYEQYF. Based on the CDR3 plus reference TRBV13 and TRBJ2-7, the full variable domain is AAGVIQSPRHLIKEKRETATLKCYPIPRHDTVYWYQQGPGQDPQFLISFYEKMQSDKGSIPDRFSAQQFSDYHSELNMSSLELGDSALYFCASRHRGAKNYEQYFGPGTRLTVT.

The chain carries TRBV12-3 or TRBV12-4 and TRBJ1-5; D not resolved. The CDR3 totals 14 residues. Trimming left V 2 bases short and J 4 bases short, with 9 bases between. This CDR3 reads CASSLWGPNQPQHF. CDR3 coding DNA: TGTGCCAGCAGTTTATGGGGTCCAAATCAGCCCCAGCATTTT.

The V call is TRBV27, the J call TRBJ2-1; D remains ambiguous. Germline values: CDR1 MNHEY, CDR2 SMNVEV (reference sequence). This CDR3 has 13 residues. The V and J ends lost 6 bases and 7 bases respectively, with 13 bases between them. The CDR3 nucleotides read TGTGCCAGCAGCCTGTGGGTAGGGAATGAGCAGTTCTTC. Encoded protein: CASSLWVGNEQFF.

The chain joins TRBV14 to TRBJ1-1, with D possibly matching TRBD1 (5 bases). Germline CDR1 is SGHDN and CDR2 is FVKESK. This CDR3 region has 14 residues. V dropped 5 bases and J dropped 4 bases, with 14 bases sitting between them. CDR3 sequence reads: CASSFWGGGTEAFF. Here the CDR3 DNA reads TGTGCCAGCAGCTTCTGGGGGGGTGGCACTGAAGCTTTCTTT.

This clonotype showed up just once. V gene TRBV6-5 combines with J gene TRBJ1-1; D gene uncertain. Germline CDR1 is MNHEY and CDR2 is SVGAGI. V shed 4 bases and J shed 1 base, with 10 bases lying between them. The CDR3 has 14 residues. The CDR3 is CASSSIHENTEAFF. CDR3 nucleotides: TGTGCCAGCAGTTCTATTCATGAGAACACTGAAGCTTTCTTT.

The genes are TRBV3-1 and TRBJ2-1, with D perhaps TRBD1 (6 bases). CDR3 length: 17 amino acids. With 4 bases removed from V and 0 bases from J, the gap between germline ends came to 16 bases. Germline V gene data show CDR1 as LGHDT and CDR2 as YNNKEL (reference sequence). As DNA, the CDR3 is TGTGCCAGCAGCCCGCTAGGACAGTTCAGCTCCTACAATGAGCAGTTCTTC. Translated, it gives CASSPLGQFSSYNEQFF.

The CDR3 DNA reads as TGCAGCGCAGAGACCCGGGGGTCCTACGAGCAGTACTTC. Encoded protein: CSAETRGSYEQYF. The chain employs TRBV29-1 and TRBJ2-7; D is possibly TRBD2 (6 bases). CDR3 length: 13 residues. V shed 7 bases and J shed 1 base, with 14 bases lying between them. CDR1 and CDR2 from the germline V gene are SQVTM and ANQGSEA.

This sequence joins TRBV25-1 and TRBJ1-6; D gene ambiguous. This CDR3 contains 15 residues. V was clipped by 5 bases and J by 0 bases, with 8 bases between them. From germline, CDR1 is MGHDK and CDR2 SYGVNS. CDR3 DNA sequence: TGTGCCAGCAGTCCCTACGGCTCCTATAATTCACCCCTCCACTTT. Translating it yields CASSPYGSYNSPLHF.